The entry that follows covers one T cell receptor (beta chain) sequence. The data derive from a study of shared clonotypes between healthy human individuals. Study summary: Each donor's CD4 naive and CD4 memory cells filled three plates apiece, CD8 naive two, and CD8 memory one.

Only Caucasian adults living in Nashville, Tennessee made up the donor group. The CDR3 totals 16 residues. With 5 bases removed from V and 0 bases from J, the gap between germline ends came to 15 bases. In germline, CDR1 is MDHEN, CDR2 SYDVKM. Clones were read by immunoSEQ multiplex PCR, and TCRdb kept only the in-frame ones, dropping some. The sample has almost 750,000 clones, approximately 77% seen once. Sequenced input: memory CD4+ T cells sorted from blood. Subset specified: CD45RA-negative fraction. The chain uses TRBV28 and TRBJ2-3, with D tentatively TRBD2 (5 bases). This clonotype was obtained from a woman younger than 45 in good health. In DNA, the CDR3 is TGTGCCAGCAGTAGGTGGGAGCCCTCTAGCACAGATACGCAGTATTTT. Translated, it gives CASSRWEPSSTDTQYF.